The entry that follows covers one T cell receptor (beta chain) sequence. The data were taken from a study of blood T cell repertoires in COVID-19. Study summary: The cDNA or gDNA used as material had been derived from T cells, B-cell-depleted T cells, or PBMCs.

Sequencing used immunoSEQ multiplex PCR; TCRdb keeps in-frame clones, though not all of them. This sample has roughly 53,000 clones, with 60% to 85% found just once. CDR3 size: 16 residues. The chain combines TRBV21-1 with TRBJ1-2; the D segment call TRBD1 is taken from the table without a DNA check. TRBV21-1 is shown as a pseudogene. Sequenced sample: peripheral blood. The sequence derives from a man aged 50-59 years with active or convalescent COVID-19. In DNA, the CDR3 is TGTGCCAGCAGCAGACCATTTAAAAACAGGGACTATGGCTACACCTTC. Protein: CASSRPFKNRDYGYTF.